These 4 T cell receptor beta chains came from one sample sequenced in a study of CD8+ T cells in alopecia areata (dated by TCRdb to the late 2010s). In the paper's terms, the treatment or condition label means: oral pan-JAK inhibitor, 5-10 mg twice daily. Library prep was done by the immunoSEQ multiplex PCR assay. For TCR sequencing, RNA was extracted from every sample and reverse transcribed into cDNA to serve as template. What TCRdb holds here is the immuneACCESS table cut down to in-frame rearrangements. Part of the clones is not present; checked against another copy, under half of the missing clones reflect an unresolved V gene, and the others are unexplained. The sample table records about 200,000 clones; more than 30% of these occur just once. In total, the top ten clones hold almost 0.5% of the sample. The specimen comprised CD4+ T cells sorted from blood, sampled at approximately week 30, from a patient treated with tofacitinib. The source is a human donor with alopecia areata.

This chain connects TRBV4-1 to TRBJ1-4; possibly TRBD1 for D (6 bases). Germline V gene sequence: CDR1 MGHRA, CDR2 YSYEKL. V shed 0 bases and J shed 3 bases, with 11 bases lying between them. The CDR3 contains 16 residues. In DNA form, the CDR3 reads TGCGCCAGCAGCCAAGAGCGGACAGCTTCTAATGAAAAACTGTTTTTT. The encoded protein is CASSQERTASNEKLFF.

The chain links TRBV5-1 to TRBJ2-2; no reliable D call. The CDR3 covers 13 residues. The germline CDR1 and CDR2 sequences are SGHRS and YFSETQ. Trimming stripped 3 bases from V and 3 bases from J, with 6 bases between. The CDR3 is CASSSRDTGELFF. CDR3 DNA: TGCGCCAGCAGCTCTAGGGACACCGGGGAGCTGTTTTTT.

This clone was seen just once. The chain uses TRBV9 and TRBJ2-2; 7 bases align to TRBD1. CDR1 and CDR2 (germline): SGDLS, YYNGEE. The CDR3 has 14 amino acids. With V trimmed by 7 bases and J by 0 bases, 3 bases remained unmatched. The chain's CDR3 is CASGRGTNTGELFF. The CDR3 coding sequence is TGTGCCAGCGGCAGGGGGACGAACACCGGGGAGCTGTTTTTT.

On this clone itself: The junction departs from the called germline gene at one end, perhaps through a read error. The V gene is TRBV7-7, the J gene TRBJ2-7, with 8 positions matching TRBD2. The CDR3 extends over 14 amino acids. CDR1 is SSHAT and CDR2 is FNYEAQ in the germline V gene (reference sequence). As DNA, the CDR3 is TGTGCTAGCAGCTTAGCGGGATCAGGCGGTGAGCAGTACTTC. Its translation: CASSLAGSGGEQYF.